This T cell receptor beta chain derives from a study of blood T cell repertoires in COVID-19. Study in general: Sources were T cells, B-cell-depleted T cells, or PBMCs; the material itself was cDNA or gDNA.

The CDR3 totals 14 residues. The germline V gene has CDR1 LGHDT and CDR2 YNNKEL (reference sequence). V was trimmed by 6 bases and J by 3 bases, leaving 14 bases between them. Assay used: immunoSEQ multiplex PCR; TCRdb lists only in-frame clones, some missing. The table includes almost 90,000 clones, about 90% detected once. The sequence was obtained from a man older than 75 with acute or convalescent COVID-19. The chain couples TRBV3-1 (or the pseudogene TRBV3-2) to TRBJ1-1; weak D call: TRBD1 (5 bases). The sample taken for sequencing was peripheral blood. CDR3 region: CASRRTTADTEAFF. The CDR3, as DNA: TGTGCCAGCAGACGGACAACGGCGGACACTGAAGCTTTCTTT.